A selection of T cell receptor beta chains follows, all from one sample in a study of preoperative IRX-2 immunotherapy in early breast cancer. Some clones are missing from TCRdb's copy, which holds only in-frame ones; the method was immunoSEQ multiplex PCR. The sample has around 40,000 clones; around 77% are singletons. The material sequenced was tumor tissue, taken after IRX-2 immunotherapy. These receptors all stem from a human donor with breast cancer. Each CDR3 is given with its conserved first and last residue. D genes are given only for firm matches. Rows give clone size only sometimes, using once, few, many, or a class for an expanded clone.

TRBJ2-4	NA	TRBV30	NA	TGTGCCTGGAGGGGCGTTTCGATGAACATTCAGTACTTC	CAWRGVSMNIQYF
TRBJ1-5	NA	TRBV15	NA	TGTGCCACCAGCAGAGGTCGGGGCTATAGCAATCAGCCCCAGCATTTT	CATSRGRGYSNQPQHF
TRBJ2-7	NA	TRBV5-1	TRBD1	TGCGCCAGCAGCCGGACAGGGGGCTCCTACGAGCAGTACTTC	CASSRTGGSYEQYF
TRBJ1-4	NA	TRBV5-1	NA	TGCGCCAGCCGGAGAGAGGGATTTAATGAAAAACTGTTTTTT	CASRREGFNEKLFF
TRBJ2-4	few	TRBV5-1	NA	TGCGCCAGCAGCTTGGACCCCGCAGCGGGCTTAAACATTCAGTACTTC	CASSLDPAAGLNIQYF
TRBJ2-5	NA	TRBV5-1	NA	TGCGCCAGCAGCTCCGCCGGGACTCCGGGAGAGACCCAGTACTTC	CASSSAGTPGETQYF
TRBJ2-2	NA	TRBV19	NA	TGTGCCAGTAGTATTCAGGCGAACACCGGGGAGCTGTTTTTT	CASSIQANTGELFF
TRBJ1-2	NA	TRBV28	NA	TGTGCCAGCAGTTTGGGCAGCCCCTATGGCTACACCTTC	CASSLGSPYGYTF
TRBJ1-6	NA	TRBV7-6	NA	TGTGCCAGCAGCTTGGCTGCTGGGGTAGATAGCAATTCACCCCTCCACTTT	CASSLAAGVDSNSPLHF
TRBJ2-5	NA	TRBV19	NA	TGTGCCAGTATGGTGAGGGGTCAAGAGACCCAGTACTTC	CASMVRGQETQYF
TRBJ2-1	NA	TRBV19	TRBD2	TGTGCCAGTAGTATTGATGGCGGGAGAAGATCTGAGCAGTTCTTC	CASSIDGGRRSEQFF
TRBJ2-2	NA	TRBV6-8	NA	TGTGCCAGCAGAAGATCCACGAACACCGGGGAGCTGTTTTTT	CASRRSTNTGELFF
TRBJ1-6	NA	TRBV23-1	NA	TGCGCCAGCAGCTTGGATTTGAATTCACCCCTCCACTTT	CASSLDLNSPLHF
TRBJ2-3	NA	TRBV5-1	TRBD1	TGCGCCAGCAAGGGGGCGGTTAGCACAGATACGCAGTATTTT	CASKGAVSTDTQYF
TRBJ2-1	NA	TRBV6-8	TRBD2	TGTGCCAGCAGTCCACCCTCCGGAGTAGCGGGAGCTGGCGATGAGCAGTTCTTC	CASSPPSGVAGAGDEQFF
TRBJ2-7	NA	TRBV23-1	NA	TGCGCCAGCAGCCAAGCCAAAGGGGGGGCGTTCTACGAGCAGTACTTC	CASSQAKGGAFYEQYF
TRBJ2-3	NA	TRBV7-6	TRBD1	TGTGCCAGCAGCCCCGGGACAGGGATTACAGATACGCAGTATTTT	CASSPGTGITDTQYF
TRBJ2-5	NA	TRBV18	NA	TGTGCCAGCTCACCACGCCAAACGGAGGCCCAGTACTTC	CASSPRQTEAQYF
TRBJ2-7	NA	TRBV15	TRBD1	TGTGCCACCAGCAGAGGCCCGGGACAGGACTACGAGCAGTACTTC	CATSRGPGQDYEQYF
TRBJ1-4	NA	TRBV23-1	NA	TGCGCCAGCAGCCTAGGAGGACAAACTAATGAAAAACTGTTTTTT	CASSLGGQTNEKLFF
TRBJ1-1	once	TRBV7-2	NA	TGTGCCAGCAGCCAACAGGGAAACACTGAAGCTTTCTTT	CASSQQGNTEAFF
TRBJ2-5	NA	TRBV1	NA	TGCGCCAGCAGCGGGGTCCAAGAGACCCAGTACTTC	CASSGVQETQYF
TRBJ1-4	NA	TRBV30	TRBD1	TGTGCCTGGAGCCAAGGACAGGGGGCTGTAGAAAAACTGTTTTTT	CAWSQGQGAVEKLFF
TRBJ2-2	NA	TRBV28	NA	TGTGCCAGCAGTTTCTGGCAGGGAAGCACCGGGGAGCTGTTTTTT	CASSFWQGSTGELFF
TRBJ2-1	NA	TRBV29-1	NA	TGCAGCGTGTTGGCGGACTACAATGAGCAGTTCTTC	CSVLADYNEQFF
TRBJ1-1	NA	TRBV19	NA	TGTGCCAGCAGACAAGGGGTAGTGGGGACTGAAGCTTTCTTT	CASRQGVVGTEAFF
TRBJ1-4	NA	TRBV18	NA	TGTGCCAGCTCACCATCCGGGATAGCTGAAAAACTGTTTTTT	CASSPSGIAEKLFF
TRBJ1-1	NA	TRBV18	NA	TGTGCCAGCTCACCAATAAGACAGGCGAACACTGAAGCTTTCTTT	CASSPIRQANTEAFF
TRBJ1-1	few	TRBV6-8	NA	TGTGCCAGCTTCTGGATGGGCAACACTGAAGCTTTCTTT	CASFWMGNTEAFF
TRBJ2-1	once	TRBV11-3	TRBD1	TGTGCCAGCAGCTTAGGGACAGGGGAATACAATGAGCAGTTCTTC	CASSLGTGEYNEQFF
TRBJ2-2	NA	TRBV14	NA	TGTGCCAGCAGCCAAGACCCAGGCCGGCCGAACACCGGGGAGCTGTTTTTT	CASSQDPGRPNTGELFF
TRBJ1-2	NA	TRBV5-1	TRBD1	TGCGCCAGCAGCTTGGCAGGGGGCAGCTATGGCTACACCTTC	CASSLAGGSYGYTF
TRBJ1-3	NA	TRBV6-9	TRBD1	TGTGCCAGCAGTAGACAGGGTCGCTCTGGAAACACCATATATTTT	CASSRQGRSGNTIYF
TRBJ2-5	NA	TRBV15	TRBD2	TGTGCCACCAGCAGAGATTCGCTAGCGGGAGGAAGGAAGGAGACCCAGTACTTC	CATSRDSLAGGRKETQYF
TRBJ1-5	once	TRBV19	TRBD1	TGTGCCAGTAGTATAGATCCAGGGGGTTTTAGCAATCAGCCCCAGCATTTT	CASSIDPGGFSNQPQHF
TRBJ2-1	NA	TRBV11-3	TRBD2	TGTGCCAGCAGCCAAGTGGGCGGGGGACCCTACAATGAGCAGTTCTTC	CASSQVGGGPYNEQFF
TRBJ1-6	few	TRBV6-8	TRBD1	TGTGCCAGCAGTAAGACGAATCCAGGGGGGAATTCACCCCTCCACTTT	CASSKTNPGGNSPLHF
TRBJ1-5	few	TRBV10-3	NA	TGTGCCATCAGTGAGCTCCAGACCTGGCAGCCCCAGCATTTT	CAISELQTWQPQHF
TRBJ1-5	few	TRBV15	NA	TGTGCCACCAGCAGAGATCGGGGTGAGAATCAGCCCCAGCATTTT	CATSRDRGENQPQHF
TRBJ2-2	NA	TRBV28	NA	TGTGCCAGCAGTGTCCCCCTAGATTCGGGTGGCGGGGAGCTGTTTTTT	CASSVPLDSGGGELFF
TRBJ2-6	once	TRBV23-1	NA	TGCGCCAGCAGCTTGGGTGGGGCCAACGTCCTGACTTTC	CASSLGGANVLTF
TRBJ2-1	NA	TRBV5-1	TRBD2	TGCGCCAGCAGCTTGGGGACTAGCGGGCTGAATGAGCAGTTCTTC	CASSLGTSGLNEQFF
TRBJ1-3	NA	TRBV12-5	NA	TGTGCTAGTGGCTCGGGTGGAAACACCATATATTTT	CASGSGGNTIYF
TRBJ2-7	NA	TRBV6-8	NA	TGTGCCAGCAGTTATGGTGGTGGTGGGGAGCAGTACTTC	CASSYGGGGEQYF
TRBJ2-1	NA	TRBV6-8	NA	TGTGCCAGCAGTCCCCCGACTCCCGTAGGGTCCAATGAGCAGTTCTTC	CASSPPTPVGSNEQFF